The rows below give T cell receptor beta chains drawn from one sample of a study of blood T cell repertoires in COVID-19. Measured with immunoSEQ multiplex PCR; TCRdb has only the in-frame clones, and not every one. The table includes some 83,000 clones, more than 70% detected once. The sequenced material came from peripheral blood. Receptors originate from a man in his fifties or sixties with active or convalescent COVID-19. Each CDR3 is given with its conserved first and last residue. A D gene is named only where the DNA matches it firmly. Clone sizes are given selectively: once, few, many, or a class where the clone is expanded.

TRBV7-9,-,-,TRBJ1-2,TGTGCCAGCAGCTTGATCGGCACAGTTAACTATGGCTACACCTTC,CASSLIGTVNYGYTF
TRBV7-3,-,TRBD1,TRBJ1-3,TGTGCCAGCAGCTTATCGGGACAGGGGGCTATAAACACCATATATTTT,CASSLSGQGAINTIYF
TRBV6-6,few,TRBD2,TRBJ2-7,TGTGCCAGCAGTTCCACAGCGGGGCTCTCCTACGAGCAGTACTTC,CASSSTAGLSYEQYF
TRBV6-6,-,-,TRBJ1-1,TGTGCCAGCAGCCTAAACTCGGCGGGGCGGGCTGAAGCTTTCTTT,CASSLNSAGRAEAFF
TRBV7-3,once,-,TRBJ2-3,TGTGCCAGCAGCTTAATGGGGACCGGAGGGGATACGCAGTATTTT,CASSLMGTGGDTQYF
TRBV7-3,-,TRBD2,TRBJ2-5,TGTGCCAGCAGCACCCTAGCGGGGCCCGAAGAGACCCAGTACTTC,CASSTLAGPEETQYF
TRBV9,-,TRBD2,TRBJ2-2,TGTGCCAGCAGCTCCCTGGGACTAGCGGGGGGGCGGATCGGGGAGCTGTTTTTT,CASSSLGLAGGRIGELFF
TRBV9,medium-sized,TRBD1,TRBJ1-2,TGTGCCAGCAGCGTAAAGGACAGGGGAAATGTCTATGGCTACACCTTC,CASSVKDRGNVYGYTF
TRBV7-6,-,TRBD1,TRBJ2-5,TGTGCCAGCAGTATCGGACAGGGAAAAGAGACCCAGTACTTC,CASSIGQGKETQYF
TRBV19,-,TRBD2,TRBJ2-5,TGTGCCAGTAGTATGGCTAGCGGGGTCGGAGAGACCCAGTACTTC,CASSMASGVGETQYF
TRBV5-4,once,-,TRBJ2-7,TGTGCCAGCAGCTTGGATCCTTTGGGGGCAACCTACGAGCAGTACTTC,CASSLDPLGATYEQYF
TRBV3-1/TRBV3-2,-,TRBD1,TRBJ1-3,TGTGCCAGCAGCCCAACGGACAGGGGCGAAAACACCATATATTTT,CASSPTDRGENTIYF
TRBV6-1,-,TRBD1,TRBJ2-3,TGTGCCAGCAGTGAAACGGGGACAGGGGGCGGAGATACGCAGTATTTT,CASSETGTGGGDTQYF
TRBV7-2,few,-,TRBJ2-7,TGTGCCAGCAGCTTAGACAGGGCTTCCTACTACGAGCAGTACTTC,CASSLDRASYYEQYF
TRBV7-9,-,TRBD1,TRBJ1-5,TGTGCCAGCATTGGGACAGGGAGCAATCAAGCCCAGCATTTT,CASIGTGSNQAQHF
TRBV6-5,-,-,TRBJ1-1,TGTGCCAGCAGCCGGACCAGGGCGAATACTGAAGCTTTCTTT,CASSRTRANTEAFF
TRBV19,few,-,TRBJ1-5,TGTGCCAGTAGTACTCAGGGGTTTCGTAGCAATCAGCCCCAGCATTTT,CASSTQGFRSNQPQHF
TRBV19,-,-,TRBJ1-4,TGTGCCAGTAGTATCACATACAGCTCAACTAATGAAAAACTGTTTTTT,CASSITYSSTNEKLFF
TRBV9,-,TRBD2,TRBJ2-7,TGTGCCAGCAGCGAGACTAGCGGCTCCTACGAGCAGTACTTC,CASSETSGSYEQYF
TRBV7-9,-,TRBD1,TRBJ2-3,TGTGCCAGCAGCTTGTCACAGGGGCCAGATACGCAGTATTTT,CASSLSQGPDTQYF
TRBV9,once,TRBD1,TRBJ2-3,TGTGCCAGCAGCCGGACAGGGCTAACAGATACGCAGTATTTT,CASSRTGLTDTQYF
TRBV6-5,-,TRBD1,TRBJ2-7,TGTGCCAGCAGTTACTCGGCAGGGGGCTACGAGCAGTACTTC,CASSYSAGGYEQYF
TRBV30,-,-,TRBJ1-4,TGTGCCTGGAGCGTACAGATTAATGAAAAACTGTTTTTT,CAWSVQINEKLFF
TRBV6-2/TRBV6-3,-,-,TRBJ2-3,TGTGCCAGCAGTTGGGGGGGCCGTGGCACAGATACGCAGTATTTT,CASSWGGRGTDTQYF
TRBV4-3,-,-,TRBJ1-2,TGCGCCAGCAGCCCGGGACACTTAGGGTATGGCTACACCTTC,CASSPGHLGYGYTF
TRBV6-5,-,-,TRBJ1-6,TGTGCCAGCAGGCCGGGGATTGTCCGTTCACCCCTCCACTTT,CASRPGIVRSPLHF
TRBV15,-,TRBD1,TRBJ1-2,TGTGCCACCAGCACCGGGACAGGGGGTTATGGCTACACCTTC,CATSTGTGGYGYTF
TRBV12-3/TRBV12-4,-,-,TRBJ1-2,TGTGCCAGCAGACCCAGGGAGGACTATGGCTACACCTTC,CASRPREDYGYTF
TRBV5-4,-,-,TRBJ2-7,TGTGCCAGCAGCTTAGACAGGACCTACGAGCAGTACTTC,CASSLDRTYEQYF
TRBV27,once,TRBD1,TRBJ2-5,TGTGCCAGCAGTTTACTCGGGACAGCGCAAGAGACCCAGTACTTC,CASSLLGTAQETQYF
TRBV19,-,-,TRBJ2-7,TGTGCCAGTAGTTCACAGGGTCCGGGCGAGCAGTACTTC,CASSSQGPGEQYF
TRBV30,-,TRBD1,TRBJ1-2,TGTGCCTGTGGACAGGGGGCGACGGGCTACACCTTC,CACGQGATGYTF
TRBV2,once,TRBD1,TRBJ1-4,TGTGCCAGCAGGAGTGGACAGGCAACTAATGAAAAACTGTTTTTT,CASRSGQATNEKLFF
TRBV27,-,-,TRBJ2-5,TGTGCCAGCAGGCGGACAGACCAAGAGACCCAGTACTTC,CASRRTDQETQYF
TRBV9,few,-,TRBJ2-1,TGTGCCAGCCGGGGAAGCTCCTACAATGAGCAGTTCTTC,CASRGSSYNEQFF
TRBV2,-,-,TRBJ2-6,TGTGCCAGCAGTGAAAGGACAGACGTGATTGTAGGGGCCAACGTCCTGACTTTC,CASSERTDVIVGANVLTF
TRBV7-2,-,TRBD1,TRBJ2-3,TGTGCCAGCAGCTTAGCGCCCGGGACAGGCACAGATACGCAGTATTTT,CASSLAPGTGTDTQYF
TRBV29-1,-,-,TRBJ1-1,TGCAGCGTTTTGACGGCGAGGCACACTGAAGCTTTCTTT,CSVLTARHTEAFF
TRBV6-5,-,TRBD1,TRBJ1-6,TGTGCCAGCAGATACAGGGGTTCCTATAATTCACCCCTCCACTTT,CASRYRGSYNSPLHF
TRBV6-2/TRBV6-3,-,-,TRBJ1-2,TGTGCCAGCAGTTCCCCTCCTGGCTACACCTTC,CASSSPPGYTF
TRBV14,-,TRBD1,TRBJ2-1,TGTGCCAGCAGCCGAGGACAGGGGGTTAACAATGAGCAGTTCTTC,CASSRGQGVNNEQFF
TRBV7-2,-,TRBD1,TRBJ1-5,TGTGCCAGCAGCTTAGGACAGGGGGTCCAGCATTTT,CASSLGQGVQHF
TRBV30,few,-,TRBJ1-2,TGTGCCTCCACGTCCGGGGGCTATGGCTACACCTTC,CASTSGGYGYTF
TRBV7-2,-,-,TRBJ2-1,TGTGCCAGCAGCTTACGGGACACTCATGAGCAGTTCTTC,CASSLRDTHEQFF
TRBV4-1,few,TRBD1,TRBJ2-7,TGCGCCAGCAGCCTCCTGACAGGGGGTACCTACGAGCAGTACTTC,CASSLLTGGTYEQYF
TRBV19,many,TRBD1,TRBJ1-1,TGTGCCAGTAAAACCGGGACAGGGATTAACACTGAAGCTTTCTTT,CASKTGTGINTEAFF
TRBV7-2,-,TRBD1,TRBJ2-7,TGTGCCAGCAGCTTTTCCGGGACAGGGGGCTACGAGCAGTACTTC,CASSFSGTGGYEQYF
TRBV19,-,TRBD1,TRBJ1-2,TGTGCCAGTAGTATAGCCCAGGGGGGTCGAGGTGGCTACACCTTC,CASSIAQGGRGGYTF
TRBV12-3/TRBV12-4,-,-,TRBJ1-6,TGTGCCAGCAGCGGGGGTCTGTATTCACCCCTCCACTTT,CASSGGLYSPLHF
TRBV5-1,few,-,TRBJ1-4,TGCGCCAGCAGCCCCCAAGGGACGGGAGGGAATGAAAAACTGTTTTTT,CASSPQGTGGNEKLFF
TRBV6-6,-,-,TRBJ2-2,TGTGCCAGCAGTTACCCTACCACCAACACCGGGGAGCTGTTTTTT,CASSYPTTNTGELFF
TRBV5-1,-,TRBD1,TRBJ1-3,TGCGCCAGCAGACCCACAGGGGGCTCTGGAAACACCATATATTTT,CASRPTGGSGNTIYF
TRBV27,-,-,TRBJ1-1,TGTGCCAGCAGTTTCCGGGGGGCTGAAGCTTTCTTT,CASSFRGAEAFF
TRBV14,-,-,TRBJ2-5,TGTGCCAGCAGCCTAATAAACAGGCAGTACCAAGAGACCCAGTACTTC,CASSLINRQYQETQYF
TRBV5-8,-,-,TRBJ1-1,TGTGCCAGCAGCCTCCAGGTGTCAACTTACCTGAACACTGAAGCTTTCTTT,CASSLQVSTYLNTEAFF
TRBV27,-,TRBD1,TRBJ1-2,TGTGCCAGCAGTTTAGTGGGACAGGGGAACTATGGCTACACCTTC,CASSLVGQGNYGYTF
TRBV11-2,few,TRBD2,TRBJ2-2,TGTGCCAGCAGCAAGACGGGCGGGGGTAACACCGGGGAGCTGTTTTTT,CASSKTGGGNTGELFF
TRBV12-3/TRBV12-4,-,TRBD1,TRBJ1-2,TGTGCCAGCAGCCGAGGACAGGGGGACGGCTACACCTTC,CASSRGQGDGYTF
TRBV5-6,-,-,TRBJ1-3,TGTGCCAGCACCCGGTATGGGGAGGTGAGCTCTGGAAACACCATATATTTT,CASTRYGEVSSGNTIYF